This note documents a single T cell receptor beta chain sequence. CDR3 length equals 13 residues. The germline CDR1 and CDR2 sequences are SGHNT and YYREEE (reference sequence). The ends were cut back, 7 bases at V and 4 bases at J, with 15 bases in the middle. Measured with immunoSEQ multiplex PCR; TCRdb has only the in-frame clones, and not every one. The sample gives roughly 80,000 clones, 85% of which show up once; 2% to 2.5% is in the top ten. This record belongs to a study of OX40 agonist ivuxolimab in advanced cancers. Overall study: Participants, 80% to 90% male, averaged around 64 years of age, ranging from about 23 to 80. Among those treated, three patients had partial responses, one with hepatocellular carcinoma and two with cutaneous melanoma.

The chain combines TRBV5-4 with TRBJ2-7; D might be TRBD2 (7 bases). This TCR was recovered from an adult with an advanced solid tumor such as melanoma, head and neck, liver or kidney cancer. This specimen was CD4+ or CD8+ T cells sorted from blood, taken in a trial of the OX40 agonist ivuxolimab. In nucleotides, the CDR3 is TGTGCCAGCTCTCCGGGGGGCTCTTACGAGCAGTACTTC. Residues: CASSPGGSYEQYF.